This TCR beta chain was captured by sequencing in a study of blood T cell repertoires in COVID-19. On the study more broadly: Sites across the United States, Italy and Spain contributed samples from acute and convalescent COVID-19.

Only a few counts were recorded for this clone. CDR3 size: 13 residues. Trimming pared 5 bases from V and 8 bases from J, leaving 10 bases between. Original analysis: Nucleated cell number was recorded as an estimate derived from reference gene primer amplification. Measured with immunoSEQ multiplex PCR; TCRdb has only the in-frame clones, and not every one. The DNA gave D and trimming, while V, J and clone size come from that table. The sample records approximately 52,000 clones, approximately 89% being singletons. The sequence came from a man aged 55-75 years with active COVID-19. The rearrangement links TRBV12-3 or TRBV12-4 to TRBJ1-6; no clear D gene. Sequencing was carried out using peripheral blood. The CDR3 nucleotides are TGTGCCAGCAGTGAGCTCCAGGATTCACCCCTCCACTTT. Protein sequence: CASSELQDSPLHF.